Listed below are T cell receptor beta chains from one sample, sequenced in a study of blood T cell repertoires in COVID-19. Profiling relied on immunoSEQ multiplex PCR, and the TCRdb table lists in-frame clones only, not all of them. The repertoire consists of around 42,000 clones, with 70% to 90% occurring once and the leading ten covering under 15%. Material for sequencing was peripheral blood. These receptors originate from a woman in her 70s in a cohort sampled during active COVID-19. CDR3s include the opening cysteine and the closing phenylalanine or tryptophan. Each record gives: D gene, V gene, clone size, J gene, CDR3 DNA, CDR3 protein. D genes are given only for firm matches. Size is omitted from some rows. Given values are once, few, many or a class for expanded clones.

>TRBD1|TRBV6-2/TRBV6-3|once|TRBJ1-5
TGTGCCAGCAGTTACGGAAACCCAGGGGGGAAGCCCCAGCATTTT
CASSYGNPGGKPQHF
>-|TRBV25-1|-|TRBJ2-3
TGTGCCAGCAGTGGTTACAGGGACACAGATACGCAGTATTTT
CASSGYRDTDTQYF
>-|TRBV4-1|-|TRBJ1-4
TGCGCCAGCAGCCAAGATCAGGACAGCCGAAATGAAAAACTGTTTTTT
CASSQDQDSRNEKLFF
>TRBD2|TRBV9|-|TRBJ2-3
TGTGCCAGCAGCGAAGATAGCGGGAGTTATGGAGATACGCAGTATTTT
CASSEDSGSYGDTQYF
>-|TRBV13|-|TRBJ1-1
TGTGCCAGCAGCTTAGGGGCAGGTCGGCTGGGGGGGACTGAAGCTTTCTTT
CASSLGAGRLGGTEAFF
>-|TRBV14|-|TRBJ2-3
TGTGCCAGCAGCCAAGAAGGAGACAGGAACACAGATACGCAGTATTTT
CASSQEGDRNTDTQYF
>-|TRBV3-1/TRBV3-2|-|TRBJ2-3
TGTGCCAGCAGCGGCCCTTCCACAGATACGCAGTATTTT
CASSGPSTDTQYF
>-|TRBV12-3/TRBV12-4|once|TRBJ1-2
TGTGCCAGCAACCGGGGGTCCAACTATGGCTACACCTTC
CASNRGSNYGYTF
>-|TRBV5-5|-|TRBJ2-5
TGTGCCAGCAGCTTGGGCAGGCACCAAGAGACCCAGTACTTC
CASSLGRHQETQYF
>-|TRBV19|-|TRBJ2-7
TGTGCCAGTAACCTCGGTCCCGTCTACGAGCAGTACTTC
CASNLGPVYEQYF
>-|TRBV5-1|-|TRBJ2-1
TGCGCCAGCAGCTTGGGGAGGGCCGGTGGTTTTCAGTTCTTC
CASSLGRAGGFQFF
>TRBD2|TRBV11-1|-|TRBJ2-1
TGTGCCAGCAGCCCCTTCGGGGGAGGGTTTAATGAGCAGTTCTTC
CASSPFGGGFNEQFF
>TRBD1|TRBV19|once|TRBJ2-5
TGTGCCACCGCCCCTGGGGACAGCATGAACCAAGAGACCCAGTACTTC
CATAPGDSMNQETQYF
>-|TRBV10-3|-|TRBJ2-1
TGTGCCATCAGTGTAACGCGGGACTATGAGCAGTTCTTC
CAISVTRDYEQFF
>TRBD1|TRBV27|-|TRBJ2-6
TGTGCCAGTAGGACAGGGGAGTCGGTCGGGGCCAACGTCCTGACTTTC
CASRTGESVGANVLTF
>TRBD2|TRBV27|-|TRBJ2-3
TGTGCCAGCAGTCCCCCGGAGCGGGAGAACACAGATACGCAGTATTTT
CASSPPERENTDTQYF
>TRBD1|TRBV7-2|-|TRBJ1-2
TGTGCCAGCAGCTCGGGGACAGGCCGCTTCTATGGCTACACCTTC
CASSSGTGRFYGYTF
>TRBD2|TRBV18|-|TRBJ2-5
TGTGCCAGCTCACCAGGACTAGCCCGGGAGACCCAGTACTTC
CASSPGLARETQYF
>TRBD1|TRBV4-2|few|TRBJ1-4
TGTGCCAGCAGCCGGGGAACAGGGGGCCTCCTGTCCACTAATGAAAAACTGTTTTTT
CASSRGTGGLLSTNEKLFF
>-|TRBV19|-|TRBJ1-5
TGTGCCAGTAGTTTCGGGACATCAACCTTTAATCAGCCCCAGCATTTT
CASSFGTSTFNQPQHF